This TCR beta chain was identified in a study of cytomegalovirus exposure and HLA in healthy donors. Findings and caveats of the study: Segments of the TCR beta V type were, in most cases, productive about 87% or about 30% of the time in an earlier analysis.

CDR3 length equals 15 residues. Per the germline V gene, CDR1 is SQVTM and CDR2 is ANQGSEA. V lost 7 bases to trimming and J lost 5 bases; unmatched junction nucleotides: 17. This PCR relied on a set of 60 Vbeta primers and 13 Jbeta primers. The method was immunoSEQ multiplex PCR; TCRdb's version includes in-frame clones alone and lacks a portion of them. The data contain 200,000 to 250,000 clones, approximately 88% of them seen just once; the ten biggest clones take up 0.71%. On this clone: The target antigen is unknown.

This chain connects TRBV29-1 to TRBJ2-7; 7 nucleotides agree with TRBD1. This clonotype originated in a boy aged 2-15 years in good health and CMV-seronegative. The sample consisted of PBMCs. The CDR3 region has the DNA TGCAGCGCTACTGGACAGGACCCGAGAAGTCACGAGCAGTACTTC. Translating it yields CSATGQDPRSHEQYF.